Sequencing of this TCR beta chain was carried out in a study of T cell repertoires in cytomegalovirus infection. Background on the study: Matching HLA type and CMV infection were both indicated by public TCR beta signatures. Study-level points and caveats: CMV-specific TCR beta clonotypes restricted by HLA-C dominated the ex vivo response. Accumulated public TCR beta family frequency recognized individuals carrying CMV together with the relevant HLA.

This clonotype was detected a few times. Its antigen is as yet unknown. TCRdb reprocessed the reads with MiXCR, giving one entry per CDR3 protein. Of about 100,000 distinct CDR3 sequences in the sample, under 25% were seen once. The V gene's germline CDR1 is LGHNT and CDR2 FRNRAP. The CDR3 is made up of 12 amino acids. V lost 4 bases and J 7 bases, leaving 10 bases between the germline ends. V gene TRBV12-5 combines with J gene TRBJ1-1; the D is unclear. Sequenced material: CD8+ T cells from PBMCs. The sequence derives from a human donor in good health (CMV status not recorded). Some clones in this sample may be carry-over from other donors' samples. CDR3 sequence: CASGYGRVEAFF. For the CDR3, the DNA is TGTGCTAGTGGTTACGGACGGGTTGAAGCTTTCTTT.